These 14 T cell receptor beta chains were sequenced from one sample in a study of metastatic and nonmetastatic thyroid tumors. From the PCR reads, TCRdb re-called clones with MiXCR. The table lists more than 25,000 clones, approximately 10% of them singletons. No treatment had been given to any patient before thyroid surgery. Specimen: blood. The source of these receptors is a female donor with papillary thyroid cancer or a benign thyroid nodule (not recorded which). Some clones in this sample may be carry-over from other donors' samples.

The chain carries TRBV20-1 and TRBJ1-2; D perhaps matches TRBD1 (5 bases). This CDR3 contains 16 residues. The germline gives CDR1 DFQATT, CDR2 SNEGSKA (reference sequence). Between the trimmed V and J ends, which lost 3 bases and 4 bases, there was a span of 21 bases. CDR3 amino acids: CSARGRNSGDGYGYTF. The CDR3 DNA reads as TGCAGTGCTAGGGGCCGAAATAGTGGGGACGGCTATGGCTACACCTTC.

In this sample, this clone turned up many times. The rearrangement links TRBV9 to TRBJ2-2, with TRBD2 identical over 7 bases. Losses at the gene ends were 3 bases for V and 13 bases for J; bases not matched to a gene: 9. Germline assignment: CDR1 SGDLS and CDR2 YYNGEE. The CDR3 runs to 13 residues. This CDR3 reads CASSGEGQGTLFF. For the CDR3, the DNA is TGTGCCAGCAGCGGGGAGGGGCAGGGTACGCTGTTTTTT.

This clone was seen ten or more times. CDR3 coding DNA: TGTGCCAGCAGTTTGATGGGGGCCGGGGCCAACGTCCTGACTTTC. Protein sequence: CASSLMGAGANVLTF. The gene calls are TRBV5-4 and TRBJ2-6; perhaps TRBD1 as D (6 bases). The CDR3 is made up of 15 amino acids. From germline, CDR1 is SGHNT and CDR2 YYREEE (reference sequence). The ends were cut back, 5 bases at V and 4 bases at J, with 13 bases in the middle.

This clone has more than one count but fewer than ten. The V and J genes are TRBV7-3 and TRBJ1-1; weak D call: TRBD1 (5 bases). Trimming left V 2 bases short and J 5 bases short, with 15 bases between. Germline lookup yields CDR1 SGHTA and CDR2 FQGTGA. This CDR3 is 15 amino acids long. Here the CDR3 reads CASSLGSGMGTEAFF. In nucleotides, the CDR3 is TGTGCCAGCAGCTTAGGATCAGGGATGGGAACTGAAGCTTTCTTT.

By sample share, this clone is medium-sized. The chain joins TRBV20-1 to TRBJ2-1; D is possibly TRBD2 (5 bases). V lost 0 bases, J lost 0 bases, and 9 bases lay in between. This CDR3 is 15 amino acids long. Germline values: CDR1 DFQATT, CDR2 SNEGSKA (reference sequence). The CDR3 sequence is CSARDVGSSYNEQFF. CDR3 DNA: TGCAGTGCTAGAGATGTAGGGAGCTCCTACAATGAGCAGTTCTTC.

This clone was seen many times. The V call is TRBV7-6, the J call TRBJ1-2; no reliable D call. The germline gives CDR1 SGHVS, CDR2 FNYEAQ. The CDR3 runs to 13 residues. With 1 base removed from V and 8 bases from J, the gap between germline ends came to 11 bases. The CDR3 DNA sequence: TGTGCCAGCAGCTTAGGATCCGGTGGAGGCTACACCTTC. As protein: CASSLGSGGGYTF.

There are a few counts of this clone. The V and J genes are TRBV6-6 and TRBJ1-6; 8 positions match TRBD1. Losses at the gene ends were 0 bases for V and 10 bases for J; bases not matched to a gene: 8. The germline V gene encodes CDR1 MNHNY and CDR2 SVGAGI (reference sequence). This CDR3 has 16 amino acids. The CDR3, as DNA: TGTGCCAGCAGTTACTCGACCCAGGGGGCATGGTCACCCCTCCACTTT. Translation: CASSYSTQGAWSPLHF.

This clone has ten or more counts. The CDR3 sequence is CASSSFPGGSGELFF. DNA for the CDR3: TGTGCCAGCAGTTCATTCCCAGGGGGCTCCGGGGAGCTGTTTTTT. The V call is TRBV6-1, the J call TRBJ2-2, with 8 bases matching TRBD1. The CDR3 length is 15 residues. The germline CDR1 and CDR2 sequences are MNHNS and SASEGT. Germline trimming cut 5 bases from V and 6 bases from J; bases unmatched to any gene: 8.

The J gene is TRBJ1-3, the V gene TRBV11-2; D not certain. From germline, CDR1 is SGHAT and CDR2 FQNNGV. V lost 5 bases and J 0 bases, leaving 14 bases between the germline ends. CDR3 length: 16 amino acids. CDR3 protein: CASSPSRMSSGNTIYF. The CDR3, as DNA: TGTGCCAGCAGCCCATCCCGCATGAGCTCTGGAAACACCATATATTTT.

This clone appeared many times. This chain links TRBV4-1 with TRBJ2-5; unclear D gene. The ends were cut back, 1 base at V and 2 bases at J, with 5 bases in the middle. Per germline, CDR1 MGHRA and CDR2 YSYEKL. This CDR3 is built from 13 residues. In DNA form, the CDR3 reads TGCGCCAGCAGCCAAGCCCGGCAAGAGACCCAGTACTTC. It encodes CASSQARQETQYF.

This clone was counted a few times. V is TRBV7-2 and J is TRBJ1-6, with D hard to call. In germline, CDR1 is SGHTA, CDR2 FQGNSA. Trimming stripped 1 base from V and 13 bases from J, with 8 bases between. This CDR3 spans 12 amino acids. The CDR3 here is CASSLEAVPLHF. The CDR3 DNA reads TGTGCCAGCAGCTTAGAGGCCGTGCCCCTCCACTTT.

This chain links TRBV5-1 with TRBJ2-7; the D is unclear. Germline CDR1 and CDR2: SGHRS and YFSETQ. CDR3 size: 15 residues. V dropped 0 bases and J dropped 0 bases, with 10 bases sitting between them. CDR3 nucleotide sequence: TGCGCCAGCAGCTTGGACGGATCGGACTCCTACGAGCAGTACTTC. It yields the protein CASSLDGSDSYEQYF. The entire variable domain, with the rest obtained from reference TRBV5-1 and TRBJ2-7, is as follows: KAGVTQTPRYLIKTRGQQVTLSCSPISGHRSVSWYQQTPGQGLQFLFEYFSETQRNKGNFPGRFSGRQFSNSRSEMNVSTLELGDSALYLCASSLDGSDSYEQYFGPGTRLTVT.

This clone was observed a handful of times. With a much larger clone just one base away, this may be a read error. Here the CDR3 DNA reads TGCGCCAGCAGCCTGGACAGGTCTTATGGCTGCACCTTC. Translation gives CASSLDRSYGCTF. This rearrangement joins TRBV5-1 to TRBJ1-2; 7 bases align to TRBD1. CDR1 is SGHRS and CDR2 is YFSETQ in the germline V gene. This CDR3 is built from 13 residues.

The sample holds many counts of this clone. The chain recombines TRBV11-2 with TRBJ2-7; 14 nucleotides match TRBD2. With 7 bases clipped from V and 7 bases from J, the junction kept 12 bases outside the gene matches. The CDR3 covers 16 residues. Germline-derived CDR1 and CDR2 are SGHAT and FQNNGV. The CDR3 is CASNRLAGGWFGEQYF. CDR3 nucleotide sequence: TGTGCCAGCAACAGACTAGCGGGAGGGTGGTTCGGAGAGCAGTACTTC. Filled out from reference TRBV11-2 and TRBJ2-7, the complete variable domain reads EAGVAQSPRYKIIEKRQSVAFWCNPISGHATLYWYQQILGQGPKLLIQFQNNGVVDDSQLPKDRFSAERLKGVDSTLKIQPAKLEDSAVYLCASNRLAGGWFGEQYFGPGTRLTVT.